The 23 T cell receptor beta chains below come from one sample, sequenced in a study of low-dose radiotherapy and immunotherapy resistance in tumors. TRAV- and TRBV-specific primers were used for first-strand cDNA, which covered alpha and beta chains. With a constant-region primer and a V-primer adapter, TCRs were subjected to roughly 18 PCR cycles of amplification. TCRdb used MiXCR to reprocess the reads, holding one entry per CDR3 protein. The table records 100,000 or so distinct CDR3 sequences, 8% to 10% of them present only once. Time point of the sample: before trial treatment. The material was PBMCs, obtained before treatment. The origin of the receptors is a male donor with prostate cancer.

In this sample, this clonotype turned up many times. V is TRBV12-3 or TRBV12-4 and J is TRBJ1-4; possibly TRBD1 for D (5 bases). This CDR3 has 14 residues. With 6 bases removed from V and 7 bases from J, the gap between germline ends came to 15 bases. CDR3 in DNA: TGTGCCAGCAGACCGACAGTCACGGGTGAAAAACTGTTTTTT. This translates into CASRPTVTGEKLFF.

This clonotype was counted many times. The chain links TRBV6-2 or TRBV6-3 to TRBJ2-1, with 11 bases identical to TRBD2. CDR1 and CDR2 (germline): MNHEY, SVGEGT. Trimming at V came to 4 bases and at J to 5 bases, leaving 7 bases not matched to a gene. CDR3 length: 16 residues. DNA for the CDR3: TGTGCCAGCAGTTCGAGGACTAGCGGGCCTGACAATGAGCAGTTCTTC. Residues: CASSSRTSGPDNEQFF.

There are many counts of this clonotype. The V call is TRBV18, the J call TRBJ2-5; D unclear. The CDR3 runs 14 residues. Germline V gives CDR1 KGHSH, CDR2 LQKENI. Trimming took off 3 bases at V and 4 bases at J, with 12 bases between the two ends. This CDR3 reads CASSPVGRRETQYF. CDR3 in DNA: TGTGCCAGCTCACCCGTCGGCCGACGAGAGACCCAGTACTTC.

This clonotype appeared a single time. The chain combines TRBV28 with TRBJ2-7, with D unclear. Trimming shortened V by 4 bases and J by 6 bases, and 10 bases separated the two germline ends. CDR1 and CDR2 from the germline V gene are MDHEN and SYDVKM. The CDR3 is made up of 12 amino acids. CDR3 DNA sequence: TGTGCCAGCAGTTCTCAAGGCCTCGAGCAGTACTTC. Its protein is CASSSQGLEQYF. Full variable domain (remainder filled in from reference TRBV28 and TRBJ2-7): DVKVTQSSRYLVKRTGEKVFLECVQDMDHENMFWYRQDPGLGLRLIYFSYDVKMKEKGDIPEGYSVSREKKERFSLILESASTNQTSMYLCASSSQGLEQYFGPGTRLTVT.

This clonotype was observed many times. The chain recombines TRBV7-2 with TRBJ1-4, with unresolved D. Trimming cost V 5 bases and J 3 bases, with 16 bases left between them. The CDR3 is 16 residues long. Germline CDR1 SGHTA, CDR2 FQGNSA. The CDR3 nucleotides read TGTGCCAGCAGCAAGCGAGAGAGGGCCCCTAATGAAAAACTGTTTTTT. Its translation is CASSKRERAPNEKLFF.

This clonotype was detected a few times. The chain carries TRBV5-1 and TRBJ2-7; D remains unclear. Germline values: CDR1 SGHRS, CDR2 YFSETQ. V was trimmed by 0 bases and J by 5 bases, leaving 15 bases between them. The CDR3 has 15 residues. The CDR3 loop is CASSLETAPRNEQYF. In DNA, the CDR3 is TGCGCCAGCAGCTTGGAAACAGCGCCTCGGAACGAGCAGTACTTC.

This clonotype was seen at least ten times. CDR3 loop: CSVGQGREQFF. As DNA, the CDR3 is TGCAGCGTTGGGCAGGGACGTGAGCAGTTCTTC. The chain joins TRBV29-1 to TRBJ2-1; perhaps D is TRBD1 or TRBD2 (5 bases each). Trimming removed 4 bases from V and 9 bases from J, with 10 bases in between. Germline values: CDR1 SQVTM, CDR2 ANQGSEA. The CDR3 has 11 amino acids.

This clonotype occurred many times. At one end the junction does not follow the germline gene, possibly because of a read error. V is TRBV5-1 and J is TRBJ2-6; D perhaps matches TRBD2 (5 bases). The germline gives CDR1 SGHRS, CDR2 YFSETQ. This CDR3 is 13 amino acids long. CDR3 sequence (DNA): TGTGCCAGCGGTAGCTCTGGGGCCAACGTCCTGACTTTC. Encoded protein: CASGSSGANVLTF. The full variable domain, in which reference TRBV5-1 and TRBJ2-6 provide the parts outside the CDR3, is KAGVTQTPRYLIKTRGQQVTLSCSPISGHRSVSWYQQTPGQGLQFLFEYFSETQRNKGNFPGRFSGRQFSNSRSEMNVSTLELGDSALYLCASGSSGANVLTFGAGSRLTVL.

This clonotype was observed many times. The rearrangement links TRBV28 to TRBJ2-2; 9 nucleotides agree with TRBD1. The CDR3 covers 15 residues. The J segment lost 5 bases and the V segment lost 6 bases, leaving 7 bases of the junction unmatched. The germline V gene encodes CDR1 MDHEN and CDR2 SYDVKM. CDR3 amino acids: CASRPGTGITGELFF. The CDR3 DNA follows: TGTGCCAGCAGACCCGGGACAGGGATAACCGGGGAGCTGTTTTTT.

This clonotype was observed at least ten times. The rearrangement joins TRBV7-8 to TRBJ2-3, with D possibly TRBD2 on 6 matching bases. Looked up from germline, CDR1 is SGHVS and CDR2 is FQNEAQ. The V gene lost 3 bases and the J gene lost 0 bases, with 13 bases spanning the gap. The CDR3 consists of 16 residues. The DNA for the CDR3 is TGTGCCAGCAGCTTCCTTGCTAGCGCCAGCACAGATACGCAGTATTTT. Translating it yields CASSFLASASTDTQYF.

This clonotype was found many times. The chain is built from TRBV5-1 and TRBJ2-7, with D perhaps matching TRBD2 (5 bases). Germline V CDR1 and CDR2: SGHRS, YFSETQ. The length of the CDR3 is 14 residues. The V end lost 2 bases, the J end lost 2 bases, and 11 bases lay between the germline ends. The CDR3 loop is CASSLTGYPYEQYF. CDR3 DNA sequence: TGCGCCAGCAGCTTAACGGGGTACCCCTACGAGCAGTACTTC. Full variable domain (rest looked up from reference TRBV5-1 and TRBJ2-7): KAGVTQTPRYLIKTRGQQVTLSCSPISGHRSVSWYQQTPGQGLQFLFEYFSETQRNKGNFPGRFSGRQFSNSRSEMNVSTLELGDSALYLCASSLTGYPYEQYFGPGTRLTVT.

The rearrangement links TRBV20-1 to TRBJ2-3; 10 bases match TRBD2. The CDR3 extends over 15 amino acids. V lost 6 bases to trimming and J lost 6 bases; unmatched junction nucleotides: 12. The germline V gene encodes CDR1 DFQATT and CDR2 SNEGSKA (reference sequence). In DNA form, the CDR3 reads TGCAGTGCCCCCGACCTAGCGGGAGAATCCGATACGCAGTATTTT. As protein: CSAPDLAGESDTQYF.

This clonotype showed up many times. The V and J genes are TRBV5-6 and TRBJ2-7; 8 nucleotides match TRBD1. Germline assignment: CDR1 SGHDT and CDR2 YYEEEE. With 1 base clipped from V and 2 bases from J, the junction kept 8 bases outside the gene matches. The CDR3 consists of 16 residues. The CDR3 region is CASSLTGQGPPYEQYF. As DNA, the CDR3 is TGTGCCAGCAGCTTGACCGGACAGGGACCCCCCTACGAGCAGTACTTC.

As regards this clonotype: A read error is the likely source, as a far larger clone sits one nucleotide away. The chain has TRBV4-1 and TRBJ2-7; 9 bases agree with TRBD1. CDR3 length: 16 amino acids. Germline loops: CDR1 MGHRA, CDR2 YSYEKL. The CDR3: CASSGTTGTGSNEQYF. CDR3 sequence (DNA): TGTGCCAGCAGCGGAACGACCGGGACAGGGAGCAATGAGCAGTACTTC.

This clonotype was counted ten times or more. CDR3 DNA sequence: TGTGCCAGCAGCCCGAGCGGGGGCGGATACAATGAGCAGTTCTTC. Translating gives CASSPSGGGYNEQFF. The chain joins TRBV7-3 to TRBJ2-1; 8 nucleotides align to TRBD2. Germline CDR1 SGHTA, CDR2 FQGTGA. Trimming cost V 5 bases and J 4 bases; bases outside gene matches: 7. The CDR3 is 15 amino acids. Full variable domain (rest looked up from reference TRBV7-3 and TRBJ2-1): GAGVSQTPSNKVTEKGKYVELRCDPISGHTALYWYRQSLGQGPEFLIYFQGTGAADDSGLPNDRFFAVRPEGSVSTLKIQRTERGDSAVYLCASSPSGGGYNEQFFGPGTRLTVL.

As for this clonotype: This likely reflects a read error, since a far larger clone is one base away. The chain has TRBV13 and TRBJ2-1, with 9 positions matching TRBD1. The CDR3 contains 15 residues. The germline gives CDR1 PRHDT, CDR2 FYEKMQ (reference sequence). V dropped 6 bases and J dropped 9; count of bases not matched to a gene: 12. The CDR3 DNA reads TGTGCCAGCAGTGAAGATTGGACAGGGGCATCTGAGCAGTTCTTC. Protein: CASSEDWTGASEQFF. Looking up the rest from reference TRBV13 and TRBJ2-1 gives the full variable domain: AAGVIQSPRHLIKEKRETATLKCYPIPRHDTVYWYQQGPGQDPQFLISFYEKMQSDKGSIPDRFSAQQFSDYHSELNMSSLELGDSALYFCASSEDWTGASEQFFGPGTRLTVL.

This clonotype has ten or more counts. The DNA of the CDR3 is TGTGCCAGCAGTTACTTGCAACCGAACACTGAAGCTTTCTTT. It specifies CASSYLQPNTEAFF. The chain links TRBV6-2 or TRBV6-3 to TRBJ1-1; D gene unclear. Trimming took 1 base from V and 1 from J, leaving 7 bases between them. This CDR3 is 14 amino acids long. The V gene's germline CDR1 is MNHEY and CDR2 SVGEGT.

This clonotype has at least ten counts. V and J are TRBV30 and TRBJ2-1, with unresolved D. V dropped 3 bases and J dropped 6 bases, with 18 bases sitting between them. Germline CDR1 is GTSNPN and CDR2 is SVGIG (reference sequence). CDR3 length: 15 residues. The CDR3 is CAWSPVRVGGNEQFF. In DNA form, the CDR3 reads TGTGCCTGGAGCCCGGTAAGGGTAGGTGGCAATGAGCAGTTCTTC.

In this sample, this clonotype turned up many times. This chain joins TRBV30 and TRBJ2-3; D possibly uses TRBD1 or TRBD2 (5 bases each). The germline V gene encodes CDR1 GTSNPN and CDR2 SVGIG (reference sequence). This CDR3 spans 13 amino acids. V was shortened by 5 bases and J by 3 bases, with 12 bases between the two germline ends. CDR3 in DNA: TGTGCCTGGGGGGCGGGTGGAACAGATACGCAGTATTTT. Protein product: CAWGAGGTDTQYF.

This clonotype was detected only a few times. The chain carries TRBV4-2 and TRBJ1-4; 9 bases are shared with TRBD1. The CDR3 sequence is 15 residues long. The V gene's germline CDR1 is LGHNA and CDR2 YNFKEQ. The V segment lost 4 bases and the J segment 5 bases; nucleotides outside the gene matches: 5. The CDR3 reads CASSLAGTGNEKLFF. CDR3 in DNA: TGTGCCAGCAGCCTCGCCGGGACAGGGAATGAAAAACTGTTTTTT.

The V gene is TRBV20-1, the J gene TRBJ2-3; D unclear. Germline CDR1 and CDR2: DFQATT and SNEGSKA (reference sequence). The CDR3 is 10 residues long. Trimming shortened V by 7 bases and J by 3 bases, and 5 bases separated the two germline ends. CDR3: CSGSTDTQYF. The CDR3 nucleotides read TGCAGTGGGTCGACAGATACGCAGTATTTT.

Ten or more counts support this clonotype. This chain connects TRBV28 to TRBJ2-1; tentative D call: TRBD2 (6 bases). The CDR3 totals 15 residues. Germline CDR1 MDHEN, CDR2 SYDVKM. Trimming pared 7 bases from V and 0 bases from J, leaving 13 bases between. In nucleotides, the CDR3 is TGTGCCAGCAACCCCGACGGGAGCTCCTACAATGAGCAGTTCTTC. Translation gives CASNPDGSSYNEQFF.

The table lists this clonotype with many counts. The chain has TRBV11-2 and TRBJ2-4; D uncertain. The germline gives CDR1 SGHAT, CDR2 FQNNGV. The CDR3 contains 14 residues. Deletions cut 0 bases from V and 6 bases from J, with 9 bases between. The chain's CDR3 is CASSLELLGNIQYF. CDR3 DNA sequence: TGTGCCAGCAGCTTAGAACTACTCGGAAACATTCAGTACTTC.